These 20 T cell receptor beta chains were all obtained from the same sample, sequenced in a study of CD8 T cells in Susac syndrome. An input of roughly 0.45 to 1 ug of RNA was subjected to reverse transcription using random hexamers. TCRdb reprocessed the immunoSEQ multiplex PCR reads via MiXCR and lists one record per CDR3 protein. The data contain 180,000 or so distinct CDR3 sequences, roughly 94% of them singletons. Material for sequencing was CD4+ T cells from PBMCs. The receptors stem from a human donor with Susac syndrome.

The J gene is TRBJ2-5, the V gene TRBV18; 9 nucleotides match TRBD2. The CDR3 runs to 17 residues. V gave up 2 bases and J gave up 5 bases; unmatched junction bases: 12. CDR1 and CDR2 from the germline V gene are KGHSH and LQKENI. CDR3 region: CASSPGGGTSRMETQYF. The DNA for the CDR3 is TGTGCCAGCTCACCAGGCGGCGGGACTAGCCGGATGGAGACCCAGTACTTC.

This chain uses TRBV7-8 with TRBJ1-5, with D unclear. Trimming took off 5 bases at V and 3 bases at J, with 14 bases between the two ends. The CDR3 is 15 residues long. CDR1 and CDR2 (germline): SGHVS, FQNEAQ. CDR3 sequence reads: CASSPERGNNQPQHF. DNA for the CDR3: TGTGCCAGCAGCCCAGAGAGAGGGAACAATCAGCCCCAGCATTTT.

The rearrangement uses TRBV20-1 and TRBJ2-3, with 10 bases that match TRBD2. This CDR3 has 15 residues. Looked up from germline, CDR1 is DFQATT and CDR2 is SNEGSKA (reference sequence). V lost 5 bases, J lost 1 base, and 6 bases stayed unmatched. CDR3 sequence reads: CSADTSGVGTDTQYF. The CDR3 nucleotides are TGCAGTGCTGATACTAGCGGGGTTGGCACAGATACGCAGTATTTT.

This sequence joins TRBV20-1 and TRBJ1-1, with a tentative D call TRBD1 (5 bases). This CDR3 is built from 11 residues. Germline V gene data show CDR1 as DFQATT and CDR2 as SNEGSKA (reference sequence). As DNA, the CDR3 is TGCAGACCTTCGGGGGGCACTGAAGCTTTCTTT. Protein product: CRPSGGTEAFF.

V is TRBV12-5 and J is TRBJ2-6; D is undetermined. The CDR3 is 13 residues long. Germline CDR1 reads LGHNT; CDR2 reads FRNRAP. Between the trimmed V and J ends, which lost 4 bases and 0 bases, there was a span of 1 base. Written as DNA, the CDR3 is TGTGCTAGTGGTTCCTCTGGGGCCAACGTCCTGACTTTC. Protein product: CASGSSGANVLTF. Complete variable domain (other parts from reference TRBV12-5 and TRBJ2-6): DARVTQTPRHKVTEMGQEVTMRCQPILGHNTVFWYRQTMMQGLELLAYFRNRAPLDDSGMPKDRFSAEMPDATLATLKIQPSEPRDSAVYFCASGSSGANVLTFGAGSRLTVL.

The V gene is TRBV7-2, the J gene TRBJ2-2; 12 nucleotides match TRBD2. The J segment lost 4 bases and the V segment lost 5 bases, leaving 11 bases of the junction unmatched. Germline V lookup: CDR1 SGHTA, CDR2 FQGNSA. The CDR3 contains 18 residues. DNA of the CDR3: TGTGCCAGCAGCCTCGTAGGACTAGCGGGACCGGGCACCGGGGAGCTGTTTTTT. Protein product: CASSLVGLAGPGTGELFF. Full variable domain (rest looked up from reference TRBV7-2 and TRBJ2-2): GAGVSQSPSNKVTEKGKDVELRCDPISGHTALYWYRQSLGQGLEFLIYFQGNSAPDKSGLPSDRFSAERTGGSVSTLTIQRTQQEDSAVYLCASSLVGLAGPGTGELFFGEGSRLTVL.

This clonotype has only one observation. The chain couples TRBV12-3 or TRBV12-4 to TRBJ1-2, with 7 bases matching TRBD1. The CDR3 sequence is 16 residues long. The junction had 10 bases not matched to a gene; V was cut back by 6 bases and J by 0 bases. CDR3 in DNA: TGTGCCAGCAGGCCTACAGGGGTCGGATCTAACTATGGCTACACCTTC. This gives the protein CASRPTGVGSNYGYTF.

The CDR3 sequence is CASSSDRDTEAFF. The CDR3 region has the DNA TGTGCCAGCAGCTCCGACAGGGACACTGAAGCTTTCTTT. The chain employs TRBV11-2 and TRBJ1-1, with 7 nucleotides matching TRBD1. The CDR3 runs to 13 residues. Per the germline V gene, CDR1 is SGHAT and CDR2 is FQNNGV. V lost 4 bases to trimming and J lost 3 bases; unmatched junction nucleotides: 2.

The rearrangement links TRBV3-1 to TRBJ1-2; possibly TRBD1 for D (5 bases). The ends were cut back, 5 bases at V and 9 bases at J, with 16 bases in the middle. Germline-derived CDR1 and CDR2 are LGHDT and YNNKEL (reference sequence). This CDR3 has 13 amino acids. CDR3 DNA sequence: TGTGCCAGCAGCTTTCCGTCGGGGCACAGCTACACCTTC. It translates to CASSFPSGHSYTF.

This chain connects TRBV25-1 to TRBJ2-1, with 7 nucleotides matching TRBD2. Per germline, CDR1 MGHDK and CDR2 SYGVNS. CDR3 length: 18 residues. Trimming cost V 6 bases and J 7 bases; bases outside gene matches: 21. The CDR3 DNA follows: TGTGCCAGCAGGGGGGGAAGCTCGGTTAGCGGGTTTAGGAATGAGCAGTTCTTC. Translated, it gives CASRGGSSVSGFRNEQFF.

The chain employs TRBV9 and TRBJ2-1, with 10 positions matching TRBD2. Germline V gives CDR1 SGDLS, CDR2 YYNGEE. This CDR3 is 16 amino acids long. Losses at the gene ends were 2 bases for V and 9 bases for J; bases not matched to a gene: 11. The CDR3: CASSVVAGGHLGEQFF. In nucleotides, the CDR3 is TGTGCCAGCAGCGTGGTAGCGGGAGGCCATCTGGGTGAGCAGTTCTTC.

This chain links TRBV12-3 or TRBV12-4 with TRBJ2-2; weak D call: TRBD1 (5 bases). V was pared by 1 base and J by 6 bases, with 6 bases between. There are 13 residues in the CDR3. The DNA for the CDR3 is TGTGCCAGCAGTTTAGGGGGCCCCGGGGAGCTGTTTTTT. Translating gives CASSLGGPGELFF.

CDR3 protein: CASSARGTEAFF. CDR3 coding DNA: TGTGCCAGCAGCGCCAGAGGGACTGAAGCTTTCTTT. The gene calls are TRBV7-9 and TRBJ1-1; no firm D call. The V and J ends lost 5 bases and 5 bases respectively, with 9 bases between them. This CDR3 has 12 residues. CDR1 is SEHNR, CDR2 FQNEAQ, per germline (reference sequence). Full variable domain (rest looked up from reference TRBV7-9 and TRBJ1-1): DTGVSQNPRHKITKRGQNVTFRCDPISEHNRLYWYRQTLGQGPEFLTYFQNEAQLEKSRLLSDRFSAERPKGSFSTLEIQRTEQGDSAMYLCASSARGTEAFFGQGTRLTVV.

The rearrangement joins TRBV28 to TRBJ2-5, with a weak D call TRBD2 (6 bases). The CDR3 runs 14 residues. Germline V gives CDR1 MDHEN, CDR2 SYDVKM. V gave up 2 bases and J gave up 1 base, with 8 bases separating them. The CDR3 DNA reads as TGTGCCAGCAGTTTAAGGGACTCCCAAGAGACCCAGTACTTC. It encodes CASSLRDSQETQYF.

This sequence joins TRBV7-9 and TRBJ1-2; 10 nucleotides match TRBD1. CDR1 and CDR2 (germline): SEHNR, FQNEAQ (reference sequence). The CDR3 runs 15 residues. The junction had 7 bases not matched to a gene; V was cut back by 5 bases and J by 4 bases. The DNA of the CDR3 is TGTGCCAGCAGCCTCCCGACAGGGGGCGCCTATGGCTACACCTTC. Translating gives CASSLPTGGAYGYTF.

CDR3 in amino acids: CSVGGSTGYTF. CDR3 nucleotide sequence: TGCAGCGTTGGAGGGTCGACTGGCTACACCTTC. The chain uses TRBV29-1 and TRBJ1-2; no clear D gene. Trimming took off 4 bases at V and 7 bases at J, with 10 bases between the two ends. Per germline, CDR1 SQVTM and CDR2 ANQGSEA. The CDR3 has 11 residues.

The chain recombines TRBV29-1 with TRBJ2-2; D not resolved. The germline V gene has CDR1 SQVTM and CDR2 ANQGSEA. This CDR3 has 12 amino acids. V was cut by 7 bases and J by 5 bases, with 11 bases left in between. The CDR3 here is CSGIPLTGELFF. The CDR3 DNA follows: TGCAGCGGCATCCCCTTGACCGGGGAGCTGTTTTTT.

The CDR3 protein is CASSSFRQVGGNEQFF. The CDR3 DNA reads as TGTGCCAGCAGCTCCTTCCGGCAGGTGGGCGGGAATGAGCAGTTCTTC. The chain links TRBV5-4 to TRBJ2-1, with D perhaps TRBD2 (5 bases). Germline CDR1 and CDR2: SGHNT and YYREEE (reference sequence). Trimming shortened V by 3 bases and J by 7 bases, and 20 bases separated the two germline ends. The CDR3 extends over 16 amino acids.

The sample holds one count of this clonotype. This rearrangement joins TRBV9 to TRBJ2-5, with 9 positions matching TRBD2. The germline CDR1 and CDR2 sequences are SGDLS and YYNGEE. V lost 1 base, J lost 4 bases, and 8 bases stayed unmatched. The CDR3 extends over 16 amino acids. The CDR3 region has the DNA TGTGCCAGCAGCGTAAGGGCAAAAGCGGGAGGAGAGACCCAGTACTTC. It specifies CASSVRAKAGGETQYF.

This clonotype was seen just once. V usage is TRBV30 and J usage is TRBJ1-5, with TRBD1 as a possible D gene (5 bases). This CDR3 has 15 residues. Germline CDR1 is GTSNPN and CDR2 is SVGIG (reference sequence). V lost 1 base to trimming and J lost 4 bases, with 14 bases between them. The CDR3 DNA sequence: TGTGCCTGGAGTGGGACCTTGTGGGGGAATCAGCCCCAGCATTTT. Its protein is CAWSGTLWGNQPQHF.